This passage covers 24 T cell receptor beta chains from one sample sequenced in a study of T cell responses to AZD1222 COVID-19 vaccine. Clones were sequenced by immunoSEQ multiplex PCR, and TCRdb holds only the in-frame ones, with some missing. The data show roughly 260,000 clones, 90% to 95% seen once. The material sequenced was peripheral blood, taken on day 0 of AZD1222 vaccination. The source is an adult in good health.

The rearrangement joins TRBV2 to TRBJ1-6; D remains unclear. This CDR3 contains 15 residues. Germline CDR1 and CDR2: SNHLY and FYNNEI. V gave up 2 bases and J gave up 6 bases, with 11 bases separating them. The CDR3 loop is CASSEIGRSNSPLHF. The CDR3 DNA is TGTGCCAGCAGTGAAATCGGGAGATCTAATTCACCCCTCCACTTT.

The chain couples TRBV5-1 to TRBJ1-2; D is unresolved. V lost 4 bases, J lost 3 bases, and 16 bases lay in between. Germline CDR1 is SGHRS and CDR2 is YFSETQ. This CDR3 is built from 15 residues. CDR3: CASSRTGIRDYGYTF. DNA of the CDR3: TGCGCCAGCAGCCGGACCGGGATTCGGGACTATGGCTACACCTTC.

The rearrangement joins TRBV2 to TRBJ1-1; D uncertain. V was cut by 1 base and J by 0 bases, with 6 bases left in between. This CDR3 has 14 amino acids. From germline, CDR1 is SNHLY and CDR2 FYNNEI. The CDR3 protein is CASSEGNMNTEAFF. CDR3 nucleotide sequence: TGTGCCAGCAGTGAAGGAAACATGAACACTGAAGCTTTCTTT.

The J gene is TRBJ2-1, the V gene TRBV7-2; D is ambiguous. The CDR3 has 14 amino acids. Germline CDR1 and CDR2: SGHTA and FQGNSA. Trimming left V 6 bases short and J 9 bases short, with 18 bases between. DNA of the CDR3: TGTGCCAGCAGAATAGGTTTAGTTGATGGTGAGCAGTTCTTC. It specifies CASRIGLVDGEQFF.

This chain links TRBV5-4 with TRBJ1-5; D gene ambiguous. CDR3 length equals 14 residues. The germline V gene encodes CDR1 SGHNT and CDR2 YYREEE (reference sequence). The V end was cut by 0 bases, the J end by 5 bases, with 9 bases between. The CDR3 reads CASSLGGPDQPQHF. The CDR3 DNA reads TGTGCCAGCAGCTTGGGAGGTCCTGATCAGCCCCAGCATTTT.

The genes are TRBV3-1 (or the pseudogene TRBV3-2) and TRBJ2-2; tentatively, D is TRBD1 or TRBD2 (5 bases each). Germline V gives CDR1 LGHDT, CDR2 YNNKEL (reference sequence). V lost 4 bases and J lost 5, with 11 bases in between. This CDR3 has 14 residues. DNA for the CDR3: TGTGCCAGCAGCCGTCTGGGGGAGACCGGGGAGCTGTTTTTT. The encoded protein is CASSRLGETGELFF.

The chain combines TRBV28 with TRBJ1-2; TRBD1 is a possible D gene (5 bases). The CDR3 is 13 residues long. Germline CDR1 is MDHEN and CDR2 is SYDVKM. With 6 bases removed from V and 7 bases from J, the gap between germline ends came to 15 bases. CDR3 residues: CASSPGGVGGYTF. CDR3 DNA sequence: TGTGCCAGCAGCCCCGGGGGGGTCGGTGGCTACACCTTC.

This chain links TRBV2 with TRBJ2-1; D is unclear. Trimming took off 2 bases at V and 2 bases at J, with 4 bases between the two ends. Per germline, CDR1 SNHLY and CDR2 FYNNEI. This CDR3 comprises 13 residues. CDR3 bases: TGTGCCAGCAGTGAAACTCCCTACAATGAGCAGTTCTTC. Amino acid sequence: CASSETPYNEQFF.

The chain couples TRBV5-1 to TRBJ2-4; D is uncertain. Germline V CDR1 and CDR2: SGHRS, YFSETQ. The V gene lost 0 bases and the J gene lost 11 bases, with 12 bases spanning the gap. This CDR3 comprises 13 residues. The DNA of the CDR3 is TGCGCCAGCAGCTTGGAGACACCTTCTCTTCAGTACTTC. It specifies CASSLETPSLQYF.

The chain carries TRBV7-9 and TRBJ2-4; no definite D call. This CDR3 has 11 amino acids. Between the trimmed V and J ends, which lost 4 bases and 10 bases, there was a span of 8 bases. The V gene's germline CDR1 is SEHNR and CDR2 FQNEAQ (reference sequence). The DNA of the CDR3 is TGTGCCAGCAGCTCTGGGTTAATTCAGTACTTC. Amino acids: CASSSGLIQYF.

This clone appeared a single time. The chain combines TRBV7-9 with TRBJ1-5, with unresolved D. The CDR3 is 13 amino acids. The ends were cut back, 2 bases at V and 6 bases at J, with 8 bases in the middle. Germline loops: CDR1 SEHNR, CDR2 FQNEAQ (reference sequence). The CDR3 bases are TGTGCCAGCAGCTTATCGGACCGTCAGCCCCAGCATTTT. Translated: CASSLSDRQPQHF.

This chain links TRBV5-4 with TRBJ1-2; TRBD1 matches 7 bases. Germline assignment: CDR1 SGHNT and CDR2 YYREEE (reference sequence). J was trimmed by 5 bases and V by 5 bases; bases with no gene match: 6. CDR3 length: 13 residues. Written as DNA, the CDR3 is TGTGCCAGCAGAGGGGGCGGGGAATATGGCTACACCTTC. It translates to CASRGGGEYGYTF.

This chain connects TRBV5-4 to TRBJ2-7; 9 bases map to TRBD1. The germline V gene encodes CDR1 SGHNT and CDR2 YYREEE (reference sequence). The CDR3 runs to 15 residues. The junction had 7 bases not matched to a gene; V was cut back by 1 base and J by 5 bases. The CDR3 region has the DNA TGTGCCAGCAGCTTGCGGGACAGGGAGGTGGACGAGCAGTACTTC. Residues: CASSLRDREVDEQYF.

The chain has TRBV7-2 and TRBJ1-1, with TRBD1 as a possible D gene (6 bases). The germline gives CDR1 SGHTA, CDR2 FQGNSA. The CDR3 sequence is 11 residues long. Trimming stripped 5 bases from V and 11 bases from J, with 12 bases between. In nucleotides, the CDR3 is TGTGCCAGCAGCCTCGGACAGACGGCTTTCTTT. It specifies CASSLGQTAFF.

The chain has TRBV3-1 (or the pseudogene TRBV3-2) and TRBJ2-1; 10 positions agree with TRBD2. Germline V gives CDR1 LGHDT, CDR2 YNNKEL (reference sequence). The length of the CDR3 is 16 residues. After removal of 8 bases from V and 4 bases from J, the junction contained 11 bases not matched to a gene. The DNA of the CDR3 is TGTGCCAGCTCCTGGGGGAGCGGGGGGGTATACAATGAGCAGTTCTTC. Its translation: CASSWGSGGVYNEQFF.

The V call is TRBV19, the J call TRBJ2-3; tentative D call: TRBD1 (6 bases). CDR1 is LNHDA and CDR2 is SQIVND in the germline V gene (reference sequence). V was cut by 3 bases and J by 0 bases, with 7 bases left in between. This CDR3 contains 14 residues. The CDR3 DNA is TGTGCCAGTAGTATGGGACATAGCACAGATACGCAGTATTTT. It yields the protein CASSMGHSTDTQYF.

The CDR3 DNA follows: TGTGCCAGCAGCGCTTCGGGCGGGAGCTTCGACGAGCAGTACTTC. Translated, it gives CASSASGGSFDEQYF. This sequence joins TRBV7-2 and TRBJ2-7; 7 bases line up with TRBD2. V was clipped by 5 bases and J by 5 bases; unmatched bases: 12. Germline values: CDR1 SGHTA, CDR2 FQGNSA. The CDR3 loop spans 15 amino acids. Full variable domain (missing parts from reference TRBV7-2 and TRBJ2-7): GAGVSQSPSNKVTEKGKDVELRCDPISGHTALYWYRQSLGQGLEFLIYFQGNSAPDKSGLPSDRFSAERTGGSVSTLTIQRTQQEDSAVYLCASSASGGSFDEQYFGPGTRLTVT.

The J gene is TRBJ2-7, the V gene TRBV11-1, with 8 bases identical to TRBD2. The CDR3 has 16 amino acids. Germline trimming cut 2 bases from V and 3 bases from J; bases unmatched to any gene: 9. Germline V gene lookup returns CDR1 SGHAT and CDR2 FQDESV (reference sequence). CDR3 region: CASSLSGRAPIYEQYF. Here the CDR3 DNA reads TGTGCCAGCAGCTTATCCGGGAGGGCCCCAATCTACGAGCAGTACTTC.

The V gene is TRBV19, the J gene TRBJ2-5, with 10 bases fitting TRBD1. CDR3 length: 14 residues. V lost 6 bases and J lost 6; bases outside the gene matches: 7. Germline-derived CDR1 and CDR2 are LNHDA and SQIVND (reference sequence). The CDR3: CASRSPDRGKTQYF. For the CDR3, the DNA is TGTGCCAGTAGAAGCCCGGACAGGGGGAAGACCCAGTACTTC.

The chain carries TRBV10-3 and TRBJ2-7; 8 bases align to TRBD1. The CDR3 runs to 13 residues. The germline V gene has CDR1 ENHRY and CDR2 SYGVKD. With 3 bases clipped from V and 3 bases from J, the junction kept 1 base outside the gene matches. The CDR3 loop is CAISEDRGYEQYF. The CDR3 DNA follows: TGTGCCATCAGTGAAGACAGGGGCTACGAGCAGTACTTC.

This rearrangement joins TRBV5-1 to TRBJ2-5, with D tentatively TRBD2 (6 bases). Trimming left V 7 bases short and J 0 bases short, with 16 bases between. Per the germline V gene, CDR1 is SGHRS and CDR2 is YFSETQ. The CDR3 runs 15 residues. CDR3 bases: TGCGCCAGCTCCCCGACCGGGGGAAACCAAGAGACCCAGTACTTC. It specifies CASSPTGGNQETQYF.

This chain uses TRBV15 with TRBJ2-2; the D is unclear. The CDR3 consists of 16 residues. CDR1 is LNHNV, CDR2 YYDKDF, per germline (reference sequence). Trimming took 1 base from V and 6 from J, leaving 15 bases between them. The CDR3 DNA is TGTGCCACCAGCAGAGGGGCTGGGCTGCAGGCCGGGGAGCTGTTTTTT. Its translation: CATSRGAGLQAGELFF.

The rearrangement joins TRBV7-2 to TRBJ2-7; 11 bases match TRBD1. The CDR3 runs 16 residues. Per germline, CDR1 SGHTA and CDR2 FQGNSA. J gave up 3 bases and V 5 bases, and 9 bases lay outside the gene matches. For the CDR3, the DNA is TGTGCCAGCAGCACCGGTAGCGGGACAGGGGGCTACGAGCAGTACTTC. It translates to CASSTGSGTGGYEQYF.

The chain is built from TRBV7-2 and TRBJ1-5, with TRBD1 as a possible D gene (6 bases). Germline V gene lookup returns CDR1 SGHTA and CDR2 FQGNSA. Trimming took off 6 bases at V and 6 bases at J, with 12 bases between the two ends. The length of the CDR3 is 13 residues. In nucleotides, the CDR3 is TGTGCCAGCAGGGAGGGGGGCATTCAGCCCCAGCATTTT. It translates to CASREGGIQPQHF.